This TCR beta chain was documented in a study of shared clonotypes between healthy human individuals. CDR1 MGHRA and CDR2 YSYEKL come from the germline V gene. The V segment lost 6 bases and the J segment 3 bases; nucleotides outside the gene matches: 11. The CDR3 consists of 15 residues. Replicate PCRs for sorted subsets used 200 to 250 ng DNA; this equaled 25,000 to 30,000 T cell genomes. The protocol was immunoSEQ multiplex PCR, while the TCRdb copy is restricted to in-frame clones and leaves out a portion. The data show some 2,000,000 clones, with over 85% seen just once and 0.1% to 0.15% held by the top ten.

The chain links TRBV4-1 to TRBJ2-7; 7 bases line up with TRBD2. Sequences were obtained from naive CD4+ T cells sorted from blood. Subset defined: CD45RA+ positively selected. The TCR comes from a man younger than 35 in good health. The CDR3 bases are TGCGCCAGCAGTTCACCCGGGACGGGGGGCTACGAGCAGTACTTC. It translates to CASSSPGTGGYEQYF.